This TCR beta chain was recovered during a study of identical twins. This CDR3 spans 17 amino acids. The J segment lost 6 bases and the V segment lost 3 bases, leaving 12 bases of the junction unmatched. Germline loops: CDR1 SGHVS, CDR2 FNYEAQ. MiXCR, applied by TCRdb to the 5' RACE reads, yields one record per CDR3 protein. The sample lists 700,000 or so distinct CDR3 sequences, roughly 20% seen once, with about 4.3% in the top ten. Separately, the same data were catalogued under a study of T cells expressing NK-cell markers. That paper notes: According to the study, TCR beta repertoires originated from sorted CD3+CD56+NKG2C+, CD3+CD56+NKG2C- and CD3+CD56-NKG2C+ T cells. Several donors likewise had their CD3+CD56-NKG2C+ fraction led by these clonotypes.

The chain combines TRBV7-6 with TRBJ2-1; 9 bases fit TRBD1. The sequenced sample consisted of PBMCs. This sequence was found in a young woman in good health. CDR3 nucleotide sequence: TGTGCCAGCAGCTTTCCCAAGGGACAGGGAAGTTTCAATGAGCAGTTCTTC. It translates to CASSFPKGQGSFNEQFF.